This T cell receptor beta chain is drawn from a study of cytomegalovirus exposure and HLA in healthy donors. For the study at large: Later, an analysis reported that the 110 or so validation repertoires had used the same platform as the roughly 680 first-cohort repertoires. Study findings and constraints: Some TCR beta chains (around 180 of them) were listed as cytomegalovirus-associated. Confirmation was obtained in vitro that a few CMV-associated chains are specific for CMV antigens.

The CDR3 is made up of 14 amino acids. V was cut by 1 base and J by 2 bases, with 12 bases left in between. Germline lookup yields CDR1 SQVTM and CDR2 ANQGSEA. Donors came from a validation cohort of approximately 110 subjects, distinct from the first 666-subject cohort. With respect to this clone: Its target is not known.

Measured with immunoSEQ multiplex PCR; TCRdb has only the in-frame clones, and not every one. The repertoire holds about 360,000 clones, with 75% to 90% as singletons. The chain carries TRBV29-1 and TRBJ2-7; D is perhaps TRBD1 (5 bases). This clonotype was obtained from a woman in her late teens or twenties in good health and CMV-seronegative. The sample comprised PBMCs. CDR3 sequence: CSVEVRRQTYEQYF. Written as DNA, the CDR3 is TGCAGCGTTGAAGTTCGGAGACAGACCTACGAGCAGTACTTC.